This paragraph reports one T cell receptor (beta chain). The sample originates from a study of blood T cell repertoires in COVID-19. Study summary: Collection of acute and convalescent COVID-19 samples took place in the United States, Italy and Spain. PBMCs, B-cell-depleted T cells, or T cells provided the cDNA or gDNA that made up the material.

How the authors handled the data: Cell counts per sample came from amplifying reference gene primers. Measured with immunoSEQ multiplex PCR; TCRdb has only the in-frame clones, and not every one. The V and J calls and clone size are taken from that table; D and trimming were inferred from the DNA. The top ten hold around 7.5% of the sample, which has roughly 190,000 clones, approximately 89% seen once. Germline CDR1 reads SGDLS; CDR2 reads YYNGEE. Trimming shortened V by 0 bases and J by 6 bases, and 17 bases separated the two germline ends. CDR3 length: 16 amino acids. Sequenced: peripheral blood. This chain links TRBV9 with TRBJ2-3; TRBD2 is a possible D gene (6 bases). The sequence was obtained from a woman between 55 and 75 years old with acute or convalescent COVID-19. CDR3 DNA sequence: TGTGCCAGCAGCGTAGAAGGGAGACTAGAAGGGGATACGCAGTATTTT. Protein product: CASSVEGRLEGDTQYF.